The 13 T cell receptor beta chains presented below share a single source sample, sequenced in a study of shared clonotypes between healthy human individuals. The repertoire was sequenced with immunoSEQ multiplex PCR; TCRdb's copy has only in-frame clones and lacks some. Found here are 1.6 million or so clones, roughly 96% of them singletons; the top ten hold 0.95% to 1.5%. The material sequenced was naive CD4+ T cells sorted from blood. The subset was: CD45RA+ positively selected. These receptor sequences come from a man aged 30-40 years in good health.

The chain joins TRBV6-5 to TRBJ1-2; D ambiguous. The V and J ends lost 0 bases and 8 bases respectively, with 10 bases between them. In germline, CDR1 is MNHEY, CDR2 SVGAGI. This CDR3 comprises 13 residues. The CDR3 nucleotides are TGTGCCAGCAGTTACTCGAAGGTGGGGGGCTACACCTTC. Protein: CASSYSKVGGYTF.

The chain recombines TRBV2 with TRBJ1-5; 10 bases map to TRBD1. Germline V gene data show CDR1 as SNHLY and CDR2 as FYNNEI. The CDR3 consists of 16 residues. Trimming removed 8 bases from V and 4 bases from J; junction bases left unmatched: 11. Here the CDR3 reads CASQGAPGQGNQPQHF. The CDR3 DNA sequence: TGTGCCAGCCAAGGGGCACCGGGACAGGGGAATCAGCCCCAGCATTTT.

The chain recombines TRBV4-3 with TRBJ1-3; a weak D match, TRBD1 (5 bases). Trimming left V 0 bases short and J 4 bases short, with 10 bases between. Germline loops: CDR1 LGHNA, CDR2 YSLEER. The CDR3 runs to 15 residues. This chain's CDR3 is CASSQDGGKGNTIYF. The CDR3 nucleotides are TGCGCCAGCAGCCAAGATGGGGGGAAAGGAAACACCATATATTTT.

The chain has TRBV5-1 and TRBJ1-4; D gene uncertain. V lost 0 bases and J 8 bases, leaving 11 bases between the germline ends. The CDR3 length is 14 residues. In germline, CDR1 is SGHRS, CDR2 YFSETQ. This CDR3 is CASSLEGWKEKLFF. The CDR3 DNA reads TGCGCCAGCAGCTTGGAAGGGTGGAAGGAAAAACTGTTTTTT.

The rearrangement links TRBV13 to TRBJ1-1; D is undetermined. This CDR3 is 14 amino acids long. Germline V lookup: CDR1 PRHDT, CDR2 FYEKMQ (reference sequence). Trimming left V 1 base short and J 10 bases short, with 16 bases between. The CDR3 protein is CASSLAPLSRRAFF. CDR3 in DNA: TGTGCCAGCAGCTTAGCACCCCTGAGCCGACGAGCTTTCTTT.

This sequence joins TRBV6-6 and TRBJ2-7; 8 bases align to TRBD1. CDR1 and CDR2 (germline): MNHNY, SVGAGI (reference sequence). The CDR3 is made up of 14 amino acids. V shed 6 bases, J shed 2 bases, and the junction held 6 bases outside the gene matches. This chain's CDR3 is CASRTGTGAYEQYF. In DNA form, the CDR3 reads TGTGCCAGCAGGACCGGGACAGGAGCCTACGAGCAGTACTTC.

The chain recombines TRBV11-1 with TRBJ2-1; the D gene is possibly TRBD2 (5 bases). Germline V gives CDR1 SGHAT, CDR2 FQDESV (reference sequence). The CDR3 is 15 residues long. Trimming left V 0 bases short and J 4 bases short, with 10 bases between. The CDR3 DNA sequence: TGTGCCAGCAGCTTAGCAGCGGTCGCTTACAATGAGCAGTTCTTC. It translates to CASSLAAVAYNEQFF.

The V and J genes are TRBV6-1 and TRBJ1-4; 7 nucleotides agree with TRBD1. Germline CDR1 reads MNHNS; CDR2 reads SASEGT. The CDR3 consists of 15 residues. With V trimmed by 4 bases and J by 6 bases, 8 bases remained unmatched. CDR3 in DNA: TGTGCCAGCAGTGCTGAAGTGACAGGGTATGAAAAACTGTTTTTT. As protein: CASSAEVTGYEKLFF.

This clone has only one observation. The chain links TRBV5-1 to TRBJ2-1, with D uncertain. V was trimmed by 4 bases and J by 9 bases, leaving 17 bases between them. CDR1 SGHRS and CDR2 YFSETQ come from the germline V gene. The CDR3 sequence is 14 residues long. Here the CDR3 DNA reads TGCGCCAGCAGCAGCGTGGGTGGGGAAAGTGAGCAGTTCTTC. Protein product: CASSSVGGESEQFF.

This chain joins TRBV7-2 and TRBJ1-5; the D gene is possibly TRBD1 (6 bases). Trimming cost V 3 bases and J 0 bases, with 21 bases left between them. The CDR3 has 19 residues. Germline assignment: CDR1 SGHTA and CDR2 FQGNSA. As DNA, the CDR3 is TGTGCCAGCAGCTTCCGCGGACAGTTGAGGGTTTATAGCAATCAGCCCCAGCATTTT. Translated, it gives CASSFRGQLRVYSNQPQHF.

The V call is TRBV6-6, the J call TRBJ2-1; 10 bases fit TRBD2. The trim removed 4 bases at V and 8 bases at J, leaving 11 bases unmatched. Germline loops: CDR1 MNHNY, CDR2 SVGAGI (reference sequence). The CDR3 contains 16 residues. The CDR3 coding sequence is TGTGCCAGCAGTTCCAAAGGACTAGCGGTAAAATATGAGCAGTTCTTC. This encodes CASSSKGLAVKYEQFF.

The chain recombines TRBV4-3 with TRBJ1-2; D is possibly TRBD1 (6 bases). This CDR3 is 12 amino acids long. The V and J ends lost 2 bases and 8 bases respectively, with 9 bases between them. Germline V CDR1 and CDR2: LGHNA, YSLEER. The CDR3 DNA follows: TGCGCCAGCAGCCAAACAGGGTCGGGCTACACCTTC. Protein sequence: CASSQTGSGYTF.

The chain joins TRBV28 to TRBJ2-7; 8 bases match TRBD1. V lost 5 bases and J lost 7; bases outside the gene matches: 7. There are 13 residues in the CDR3. CDR1 MDHEN and CDR2 SYDVKM come from the germline V gene. Here the CDR3 DNA reads TGTGCCAGCAGTCAAACAGGGGGGTGGGAGCAGTACTTC. This gives the protein CASSQTGGWEQYF.